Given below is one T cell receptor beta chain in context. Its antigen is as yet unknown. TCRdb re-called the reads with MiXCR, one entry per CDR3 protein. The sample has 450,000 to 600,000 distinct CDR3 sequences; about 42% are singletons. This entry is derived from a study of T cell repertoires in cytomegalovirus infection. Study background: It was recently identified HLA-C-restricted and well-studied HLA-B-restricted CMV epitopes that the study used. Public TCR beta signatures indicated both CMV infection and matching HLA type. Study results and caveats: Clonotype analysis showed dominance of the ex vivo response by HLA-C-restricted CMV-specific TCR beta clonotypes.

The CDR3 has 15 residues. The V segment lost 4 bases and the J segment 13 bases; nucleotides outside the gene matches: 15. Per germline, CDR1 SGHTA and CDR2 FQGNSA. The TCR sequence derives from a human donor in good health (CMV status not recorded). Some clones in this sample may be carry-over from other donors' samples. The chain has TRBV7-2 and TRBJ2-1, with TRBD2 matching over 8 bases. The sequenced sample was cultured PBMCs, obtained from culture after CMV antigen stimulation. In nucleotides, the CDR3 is TGTGCCAGCAGCTCGCCCGGGACTAGGCCTTCCACCCAGTTCTTC. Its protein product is CASSSPGTRPSTQFF.